This T cell receptor beta chain was obtained from a study of healthy donors' naive CD4 and CD8 T cells. The wider study: For TCR alpha, new primers spanned all functional IMGT alpha genes. Points from the study as a whole: Positive CDR3 charge linked to CD4+ cells, negative to CD8+ cells. Chains were not paired, since alpha and beta were sequenced in bulk.

TCR libraries were built from approximately 520 ng of total RNA by linear amplification. TCRdb processed the reads anew with MiXCR; each CDR3 protein has one entry. The table has around 200,000 distinct CDR3 sequences, about 70% seen once. The trim removed 5 bases at V and 1 base at J, leaving 6 bases unmatched. The CDR3 is 14 amino acids. CDR1 is SQVTM and CDR2 is ANQGSEA in the germline V gene. About this clonotype: No antigen is known for it.

Naive T cells were sorted: CD4+CD8-CD45RO-CD45RA+ for CD4+, CD8+CD4-CD45RA+CD27bright for CD8+. This rearrangement joins TRBV29-1 to TRBJ2-5, with 8 nucleotides matching TRBD1. Sequencing was done on a sample of naive CD4+ and CD8+ T cells sorted from blood, pooled from several donors. The clonotype originates from a pool of human donors in good health; the sample pools cells from several healthy donors. CDR3 in amino acids: CSVTGTGLQETQYF. In DNA, the CDR3 is TGCAGCGTTACCGGGACAGGACTCCAAGAGACCCAGTACTTC.